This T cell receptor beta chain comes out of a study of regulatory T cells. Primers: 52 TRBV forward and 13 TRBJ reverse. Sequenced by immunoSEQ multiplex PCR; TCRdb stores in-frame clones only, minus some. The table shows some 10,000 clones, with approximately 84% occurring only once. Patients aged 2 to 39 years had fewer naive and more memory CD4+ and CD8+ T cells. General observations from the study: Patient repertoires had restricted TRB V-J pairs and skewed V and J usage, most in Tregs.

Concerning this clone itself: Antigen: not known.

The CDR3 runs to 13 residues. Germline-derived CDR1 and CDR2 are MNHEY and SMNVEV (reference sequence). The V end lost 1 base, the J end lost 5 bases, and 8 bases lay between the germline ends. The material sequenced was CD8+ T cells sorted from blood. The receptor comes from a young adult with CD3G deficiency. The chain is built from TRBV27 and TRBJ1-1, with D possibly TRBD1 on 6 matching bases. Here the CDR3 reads CASSLWRGTEAFF. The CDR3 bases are TGTGCCAGCAGTTTATGGAGGGGGACTGAAGCTTTCTTT.